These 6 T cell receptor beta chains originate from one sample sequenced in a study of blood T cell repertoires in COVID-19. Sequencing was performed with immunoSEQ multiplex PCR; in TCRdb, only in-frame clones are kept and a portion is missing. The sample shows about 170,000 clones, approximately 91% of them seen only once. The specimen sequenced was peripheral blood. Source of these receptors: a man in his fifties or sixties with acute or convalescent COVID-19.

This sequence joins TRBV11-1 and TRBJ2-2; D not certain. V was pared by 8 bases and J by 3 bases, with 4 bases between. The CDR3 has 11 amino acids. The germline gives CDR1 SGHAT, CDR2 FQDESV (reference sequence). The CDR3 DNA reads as TGTGCCAGCTGCGACACCGGGGAGCTGTTTTTT. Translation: CASCDTGELFF.

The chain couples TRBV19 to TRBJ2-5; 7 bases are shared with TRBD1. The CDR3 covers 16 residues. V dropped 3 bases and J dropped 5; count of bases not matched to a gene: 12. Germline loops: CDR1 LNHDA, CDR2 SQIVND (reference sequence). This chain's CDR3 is CASSIEGGAGRETQYF. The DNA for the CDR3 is TGTGCCAGTAGTATTGAAGGGGGCGCGGGCAGGGAGACCCAGTACTTC.

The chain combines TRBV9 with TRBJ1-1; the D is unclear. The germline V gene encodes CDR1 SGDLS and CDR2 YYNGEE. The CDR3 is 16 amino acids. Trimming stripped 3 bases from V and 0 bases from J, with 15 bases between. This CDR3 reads CASSEGGQMLNTEAFF. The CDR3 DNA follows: TGTGCCAGCAGCGAGGGAGGGCAGATGTTGAACACTGAAGCTTTCTTT.

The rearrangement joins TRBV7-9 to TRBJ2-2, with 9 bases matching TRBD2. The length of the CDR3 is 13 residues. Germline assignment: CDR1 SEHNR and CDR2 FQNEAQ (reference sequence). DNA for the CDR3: TGTACGACTAGCGGACGGGTGGCCGGGGAGCTGTTTTTT. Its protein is CTTSGRVAGELFF.

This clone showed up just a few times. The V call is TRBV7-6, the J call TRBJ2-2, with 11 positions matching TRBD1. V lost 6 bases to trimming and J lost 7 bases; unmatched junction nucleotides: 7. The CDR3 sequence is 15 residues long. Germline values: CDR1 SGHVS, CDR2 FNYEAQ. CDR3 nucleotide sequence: TGTGCCAGCAGGAAGGACAGGGGGCTGCACGGGGAGCTGTTTTTT. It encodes CASRKDRGLHGELFF.

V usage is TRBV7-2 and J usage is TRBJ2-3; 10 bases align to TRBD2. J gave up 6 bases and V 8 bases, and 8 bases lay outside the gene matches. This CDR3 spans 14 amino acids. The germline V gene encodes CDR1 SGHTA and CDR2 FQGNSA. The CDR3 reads CASLEREGWDTQYF. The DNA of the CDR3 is TGTGCCAGCCTCGAGCGGGAGGGTTGGGATACGCAGTATTTT.